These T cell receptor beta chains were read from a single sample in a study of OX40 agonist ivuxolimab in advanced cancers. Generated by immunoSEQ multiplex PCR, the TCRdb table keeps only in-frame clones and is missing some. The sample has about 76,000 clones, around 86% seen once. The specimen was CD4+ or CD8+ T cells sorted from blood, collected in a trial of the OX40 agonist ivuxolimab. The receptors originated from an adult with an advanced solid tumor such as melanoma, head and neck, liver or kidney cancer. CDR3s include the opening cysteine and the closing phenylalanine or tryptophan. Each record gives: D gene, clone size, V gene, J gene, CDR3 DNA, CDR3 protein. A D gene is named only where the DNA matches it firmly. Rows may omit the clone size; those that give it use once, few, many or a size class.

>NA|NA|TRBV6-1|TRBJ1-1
TGTGCCAGCAGCCCCATTATGGTGGGCACTGAAGCTTTCTTT
CASSPIMVGTEAFF
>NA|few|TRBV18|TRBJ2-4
TGTGCCAGCTCACCTAGCAGGGCCATCACCAAAAACATTCAGTACTTC
CASSPSRAITKNIQYF
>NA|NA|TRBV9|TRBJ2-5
TGTGCCAGCAGCGTAGGTGGTAGGGATCAAGAGACCCAGTACTTC
CASSVGGRDQETQYF
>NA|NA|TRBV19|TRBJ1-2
TGTGCCAGTAGTATAGAAGGACAGATTGGCTACACCTTC
CASSIEGQIGYTF
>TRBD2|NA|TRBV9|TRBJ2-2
TGTGCCAGCAGCGTGGGACTAGCGGGGTACGGGGAGCTATTTTTT
CASSVGLAGYGELFF
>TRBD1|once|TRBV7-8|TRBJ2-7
TGTGCCAGCACAGCCTCTCGAGGGACAGAAAGCTCCTACGAGCAGTACTTC
CASTASRGTESSYEQYF
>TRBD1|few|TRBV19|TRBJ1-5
TGTGCCAGTACCACCCAGGGGGCGGGGAATCAGCCCCAGCATTTT
CASTTQGAGNQPQHF
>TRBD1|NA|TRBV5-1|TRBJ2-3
TGCGCCAGTCACGGGACAGTAAGGGGGGATACGCAGTATTTT
CASHGTVRGDTQYF
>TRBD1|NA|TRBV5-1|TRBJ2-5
TGCGCCAGCAGCTTGACCGGGACAGGGTACGAGACCCAGTACTTC
CASSLTGTGYETQYF
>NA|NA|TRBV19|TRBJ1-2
TGTGCCAGTACCCGACAGGAGAACTATGGCTACACCTTC
CASTRQENYGYTF
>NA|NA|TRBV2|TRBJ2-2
TGTGCCAGCAGTGAGCTTCGAACAGACACCGGGGAGCTGTTTTTT
CASSELRTDTGELFF
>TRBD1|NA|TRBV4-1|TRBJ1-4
TGCGCCAGCAGCCGTTCGTTGACAGGGGAATATGAAAAACTGTTTTTT
CASSRSLTGEYEKLFF
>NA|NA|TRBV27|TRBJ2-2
TGTGCCAGCTTCACAGGGTCCCACGGGGAGCTGTTTTTT
CASFTGSHGELFF
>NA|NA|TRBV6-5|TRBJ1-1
TGTGCCAGCAGTTACTCCCAGGGGAACACTGAAGCTTTCTTT
CASSYSQGNTEAFF
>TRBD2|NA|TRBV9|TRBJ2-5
TGTGCCAGCAGCCTCTCACCGGGACTAGTGCCAGAGACCCAGTACTTC
CASSLSPGLVPETQYF
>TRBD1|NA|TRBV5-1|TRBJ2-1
TGCGCCAGCAGACCTGGGACAGGGGGCCCCGAGCAGTTCTTC
CASRPGTGGPEQFF
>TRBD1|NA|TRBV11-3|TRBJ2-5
TGTGCCAGCAGCTTTAGGACAGGGGATGGAGGTCAAGAGACCCAGTACTTC
CASSFRTGDGGQETQYF
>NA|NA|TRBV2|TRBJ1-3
TGTGCCAGCAGACCTGGAAACACCATATATTTT
CASRPGNTIYF
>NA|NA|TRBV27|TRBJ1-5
TGTGCCAGCAGTGGGGGGAGGGGTCAGCCCCAGCATTTT
CASSGGRGQPQHF
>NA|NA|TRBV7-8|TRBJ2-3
TGTGCCAGCAGCCCACGGACAGAAAGCACAGATACGCAGTATTTT
CASSPRTESTDTQYF
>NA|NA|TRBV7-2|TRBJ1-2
TGTGCCAGCAGCTCAGGGATCTATGGCTACACCTTC
CASSSGIYGYTF
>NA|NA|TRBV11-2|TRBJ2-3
TGTGCCAGCAGCTTACTGGCGGGGATAGGGACAGATACGCAGTATTTT
CASSLLAGIGTDTQYF
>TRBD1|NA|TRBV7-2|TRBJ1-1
TGTGCCAGCAGCCCGACAGGGGGCGCCCGGGCTTTCTTT
CASSPTGGARAFF
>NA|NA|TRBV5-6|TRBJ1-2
TGTGCCAGCAGCTTGGGGGCCAGCAGCAATATGGGCTACACCTTC
CASSLGASSNMGYTF
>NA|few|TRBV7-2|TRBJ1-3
TGTGCCAGCAGCTTAGGGGGGCAGGGGATTGGAGGAAACACCATATATTTT
CASSLGGQGIGGNTIYF
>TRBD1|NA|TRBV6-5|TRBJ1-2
TGTGCCAGCAGTTACACAGGGGGCTATGGCTACACCTTC
CASSYTGGYGYTF
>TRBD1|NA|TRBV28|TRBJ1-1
TGTGCCAGCAGTCACGGGACAGGGGATTTCAACACTGAAGCTTTCTTT
CASSHGTGDFNTEAFF
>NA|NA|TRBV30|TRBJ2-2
TGTGCCTGGAGTGTAGTGGGAGGCGGGGAGCTGTTTTTT
CAWSVVGGGELFF